A single sample gave rise to the 14 T cell receptor beta chains below, sequenced in a study of cytomegalovirus exposure and HLA in healthy donors. PCR primers comprised 60 Vbeta and 13 Jbeta primers. The repertoire was sequenced with immunoSEQ multiplex PCR; TCRdb's copy has only in-frame clones and lacks some. The repertoire holds around 180,000 clones, with about 79% as singletons. Sequencing was carried out using PBMCs. The receptors here all came from a girl aged 2 to 9 in good health and CMV-seropositive.

V is TRBV5-5 and J is TRBJ2-7; TRBD2 agrees at 8 bases. CDR1 SGHKS and CDR2 YYEKEE come from the germline V gene (reference sequence). The CDR3 is 16 amino acids. V lost 0 bases and J lost 0; bases outside the gene matches: 5. CDR3 sequence: CASSLGAGGGSYEQYF. The CDR3 bases are TGTGCCAGCAGCTTGGGGGCCGGGGGGGGCTCCTACGAGCAGTACTTC.

The V and J genes are TRBV27 and TRBJ2-3; 14 nucleotides agree with TRBD2. The length of the CDR3 is 17 residues. J lost 2 bases, V lost 5 bases, and 6 bases had no gene match. Per germline, CDR1 MNHEY and CDR2 SMNVEV (reference sequence). The CDR3 region has the DNA TGTGCCAGCAGTACGGGACTAGCGGGAGTCTCCACAGATACGCAGTATTTT. Encoded protein: CASSTGLAGVSTDTQYF.

The chain carries TRBV7-8 and TRBJ1-3, with 9 bases fitting TRBD1. From germline, CDR1 is SGHVS and CDR2 FQNEAQ. The CDR3 sequence is 13 residues long. The junction had 4 bases not matched to a gene; V was cut back by 5 bases and J by 8 bases. CDR3 sequence reads: CASSPDRGDTIYF. The CDR3 coding sequence is TGTGCCAGCAGCCCGGACAGGGGAGACACCATATATTTT. The variable domain in full, with the rest retrieved from reference TRBV7-8 and TRBJ1-3, is GAGVSQSPRYKVAKRGQDVALRCDPISGHVSLFWYQQALGQGPEFLTYFQNEAQLDKSGLPSDRFFAERPEGSVSTLKIQRTQQEDSAVYLCASSPDRGDTIYFGEGSWLTVV.

This chain uses TRBV19 with TRBJ2-2; 8 bases agree with TRBD1. CDR1 and CDR2 (germline): LNHDA, SQIVND (reference sequence). V lost 10 bases, J lost 4 bases, and 14 bases stayed unmatched. The CDR3 runs to 16 residues. The CDR3 sequence is CATTRSRDRTTGELFF. CDR3 DNA: TGTGCCACTACGCGCTCCCGGGACAGGACCACCGGGGAGCTGTTTTTT.

The rearrangement uses TRBV11-3 and TRBJ1-3; no firm D call. The CDR3 has 14 residues. Per the germline V gene, CDR1 is SGHNT and CDR2 is YENEEA. V was shortened by 3 bases and J by 9 bases, with 15 bases between the two germline ends. The CDR3 bases are TGTGCCAGCAGCTTTACCGGGGATATTAGCACCATATATTTT. Amino acid sequence: CASSFTGDISTIYF.

In nucleotides, the CDR3 is TGCGCCAGCAGCTTGGGGTGGAGGACCTTGACCTACGAGCAGTACTTC. Translating gives CASSLGWRTLTYEQYF. The chain combines TRBV5-1 with TRBJ2-7, with D possibly TRBD2 on 5 matching bases. The CDR3 contains 16 residues. Trimming took 0 bases from V and 2 from J, leaving 15 bases between them. From germline, CDR1 is SGHRS and CDR2 YFSETQ.

The V gene is TRBV28, the J gene TRBJ1-5, with 12 positions matching TRBD1. Germline lookup yields CDR1 MDHEN and CDR2 SYDVKM. J gave up 6 bases and V 4 bases, and 4 bases lay outside the gene matches. The CDR3 is 15 amino acids. In nucleotides, the CDR3 is TGTGCCAGCAGTTCCGGGACAGGGGGCGGTCAGCCCCAGCATTTT. Its translation is CASSSGTGGGQPQHF.

Notes on this clone: Other DNA sequences from this sample encode an identical CDR3 as well. The chain has TRBV28 and TRBJ1-1; tentatively, D is TRBD1 (5 bases). The V gene lost 9 bases and the J gene lost 6 bases, with 20 bases spanning the gap. The germline gives CDR1 MDHEN, CDR2 SYDVKM. The CDR3 spans 14 residues. The CDR3 coding sequence is TGTGCCAGTACACCGCTTCTTCCGGGGGCTGAAGCTTTCTTT. The encoded protein is CASTPLLPGAEAFF.

A few counts support this clone. CDR3 DNA: TGTGCCAGTAGTTATAGCGGGAGCGGGTACAATGAGCAGTTCTTC. The encoded protein is CASSYSGSGYNEQFF. The J gene is TRBJ2-1, the V gene TRBV19; 9 nucleotides line up with TRBD2. This CDR3 is built from 15 residues. The trim removed 5 bases at V and 4 bases at J, leaving 6 bases unmatched. Germline V gene sequence: CDR1 LNHDA, CDR2 SQIVND (reference sequence). The full variable domain, completed using reference TRBV19 and TRBJ2-1, is DGGITQSPKYLFRKEGQNVTLSCEQNLNHDAMYWYRQDPGQGLRLIYYSQIVNDFQKGDIAEGYSVSREKKESFPLTVTSAQKNPTAFYLCASSYSGSGYNEQFFGPGTRLTVL.

The V call is TRBV27, the J call TRBJ1-3; 7 bases fit TRBD1. V was clipped by 2 bases and J by 0 bases; unmatched bases: 10. CDR1 and CDR2 (germline): MNHEY, SMNVEV (reference sequence). The CDR3 loop spans 18 amino acids. The DNA for the CDR3 is TGTGCCAGCAGTTTACGACCGGCAGGGGGGACCTCTGGAAACACCATATATTTT. Encoded protein: CASSLRPAGGTSGNTIYF.

V usage is TRBV28 and J usage is TRBJ2-1, with 10 bases aligning to TRBD2. V shed 5 bases and J 5 bases; nucleotides not matched to a gene: 9. The CDR3 runs 16 residues. CDR1 and CDR2 from the germline V gene are MDHEN and SYDVKM. The CDR3 coding sequence is TGTGCCAGCAGTCAACCGGGACTAGCGACCCACAATGAGCAGTTCTTC. This encodes CASSQPGLATHNEQFF. The variable domain in full, completed from reference TRBV28 and TRBJ2-1, reads DVKVTQSSRYLVKRTGEKVFLECVQDMDHENMFWYRQDPGLGLRLIYFSYDVKMKEKGDIPEGYSVSREKKERFSLILESASTNQTSMYLCASSQPGLATHNEQFFGPGTRLTVL.

The V call is TRBV12-5, the J call TRBJ2-7; no definite D call. Trimming shortened V by 2 bases and J by 1 base, and 9 bases separated the two germline ends. The CDR3 has 14 residues. The V gene's germline CDR1 is LGHNT and CDR2 FRNRAP. DNA of the CDR3: TGTGCTAGTGGTTTGTACCCAGATTCCTACGAGCAGTACTTC. Protein sequence: CASGLYPDSYEQYF.

This chain connects TRBV27 to TRBJ2-6; D remains unclear. Between the trimmed V and J ends, which lost 6 bases and 2 bases, there was a span of 11 bases. The CDR3 runs 15 residues. CDR1 and CDR2 (germline): MNHEY, SMNVEV (reference sequence). CDR3 DNA: TGTGCCAGCAGCCAGTCGGAGCCTGGGGCCAACGTCCTGACTTTC. This gives the protein CASSQSEPGANVLTF.

J is TRBJ2-1 and V is TRBV5-1; 8 bases are shared with TRBD1. J was trimmed by 8 bases and V by 3 bases; bases with no gene match: 13. CDR1 is SGHRS, CDR2 YFSETQ, per germline. This CDR3 region has 16 residues. The chain's CDR3 is CASSSSRDRYVHEQFF. CDR3 DNA sequence: TGCGCCAGCAGCTCTTCCCGGGACAGGTATGTCCATGAGCAGTTCTTC.